This TCR beta chain appears in the sequencing data of a study of T-cell reconstitution after alpha-beta-depleted transplantation in children. Study-wide results and limits: Surviving recipient cells, namely T cells and thymic progenitors, were the source of high day-60 TCRbeta diversity in some patients. By one year post-transplant, T-cell counts and diversity largely arose from T cells that were newly produced. Where alpha-beta T cells came from about two months after transplant was reportedly several hundred expanded graft clones.

The CDR3 is 15 amino acids. The germline V and J ends were trimmed by 7 bases and 3 bases, with 17 bases remaining between them. Per germline, CDR1 KGHDR and CDR2 SFDVKD. The authors prepared the TCRbeta library with unique molecular identifiers. TCRdb re-analysed the PCR reads in MiXCR, keeping a single row per CDR3 protein. Altogether about 300,000 distinct CDR3 sequences are present, nearly 8% being singletons, with the ten largest covering approximately 8.2%. This clonotype was counted a few times. Its antigen is currently unknown. The sequencing here drew on peripheral blood, taken 360 days after TCRalphabeta/CD19-depleted stem cell transplant. V is TRBV24-1 and J is TRBJ1-1, with a tentative D call TRBD1 (6 bases). The receptor's source is a female patient aged 2 to 10 who had a stem cell transplant for Fanconi anemia, so the T cells may come from the graft donor. The DNA for the CDR3 is TGTGCCACCAGCTTCCCAGGGGCCTCGGACACTGAAGCTTTCTTT. As protein: CATSFPGASDTEAFF.